The clone carrying this T cell receptor beta chain was counted at least ten times. Its antigen is undetermined. This record belongs to a study of Graves' ophthalmopathy and Graves' hyperthyroidism. For the study at large: No progression to ophthalmopathy over 18 months defined stable hyperthyroidism.

The CDR3 extends over 15 amino acids. V lost 0 bases, J lost 6 bases, and 14 bases lay in between. A diagnosis was made from clinical symptoms together with serum thyroxine, TRAb, thyroid ultrasound and orbital computed tomography. Study-level points and caveats: Ophthalmopathy progression was predicted with approximately 64% sensitivity and roughly 72% specificity.

Amplifying from RNA transcripts, the study obtained TCR beta CDR3 regions. HTBI-primed first-round RT-PCR preceded second-round multiplex PCR. Each CDR3 protein gets one entry after TCRdb re-called the multiplex PCR reads with MiXCR. Altogether roughly 1.1 million distinct CDR3 sequences are present, less than 45% being singletons, with the ten largest covering around 10%. Sequencing input: peripheral blood or thyroid tissue (not recorded which). The chain is built from TRBV12-3 or TRBV12-4 and TRBJ1-2; perhaps TRBD1 as D (6 bases). This TCR derives from an adult man with Graves' hyperthyroidism. The CDR3 nucleotides are TGTGCCAGCAGTTTAGCGCTGGGGGGCGGTGATGGCTACACCTTC. Translating gives CASSLALGGGDGYTF.